This entry lists 2 T cell receptor beta chains sequenced from one sample in a study of blood T cell repertoires in COVID-19. Assay used: immunoSEQ multiplex PCR; TCRdb lists only in-frame clones, some missing. Among about 150,000 clones listed, around 89% were seen once. The specimen was peripheral blood. The receptors here all came from a human donor with COVID-19, enrolled during active disease. The donor label of this sample is uncertain.

The chain links TRBV18 to TRBJ2-7; 10 positions match TRBD1. This CDR3 has 18 amino acids. Looked up from germline, CDR1 is KGHSH and CDR2 is LQKENI. The V gene end was trimmed by 0 bases and the J gene end by 0 bases; junction bases not matched to a gene: 8. CDR3 sequence reads: CASSPPPGQGSSSYEQYF. The DNA for the CDR3 is TGTGCCAGCTCACCACCTCCGGGACAGGGGTCTAGCTCCTACGAGCAGTACTTC. The variable domain in full, with the rest retrieved from reference TRBV18 and TRBJ2-7, is NAGVMQNPRHLVRRRGQEARLRCSPMKGHSHVYWYRQLPEEGLKFMVYLQKENIIDESGMPKERFSAEFPKEGPSILRIQQVVRGDSAAYFCASSPPPGQGSSSYEQYFGPGTRLTVT.

The chain couples TRBV5-5 to TRBJ1-6; TRBD1 is a possible D gene (5 bases). CDR3 length: 14 amino acids. The germline CDR1 and CDR2 sequences are SGHKS and YYEKEE (reference sequence). V was cut by 0 bases and J by 9 bases, with 10 bases left in between. CDR3: CASSLAGVVSPLHF. CDR3 sequence (DNA): TGTGCCAGCAGCTTGGCGGGGGTAGTTTCACCCCTCCACTTT.